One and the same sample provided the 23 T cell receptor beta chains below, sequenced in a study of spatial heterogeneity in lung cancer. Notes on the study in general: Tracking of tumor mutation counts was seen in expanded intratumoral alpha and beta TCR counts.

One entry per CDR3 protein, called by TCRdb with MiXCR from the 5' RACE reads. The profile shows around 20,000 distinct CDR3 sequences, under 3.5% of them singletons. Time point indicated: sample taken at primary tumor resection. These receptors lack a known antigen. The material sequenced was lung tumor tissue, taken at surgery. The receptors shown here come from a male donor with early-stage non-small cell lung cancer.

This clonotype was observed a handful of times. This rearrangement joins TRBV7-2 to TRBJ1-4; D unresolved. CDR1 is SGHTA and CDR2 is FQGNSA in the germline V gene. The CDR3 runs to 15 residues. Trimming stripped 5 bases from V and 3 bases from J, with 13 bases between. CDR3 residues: CASSVDGGANEKLFF. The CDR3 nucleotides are TGTGCCAGCAGCGTCGACGGCGGGGCTAATGAAAAACTGTTTTTT.

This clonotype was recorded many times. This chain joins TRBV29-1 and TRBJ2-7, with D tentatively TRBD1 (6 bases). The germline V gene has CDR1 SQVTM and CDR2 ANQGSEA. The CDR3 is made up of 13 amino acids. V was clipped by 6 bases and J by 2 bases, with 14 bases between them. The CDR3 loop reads CSVWGTNPYEQYF. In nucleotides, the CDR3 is TGCAGCGTGTGGGGGACAAATCCCTACGAGCAGTACTTC.

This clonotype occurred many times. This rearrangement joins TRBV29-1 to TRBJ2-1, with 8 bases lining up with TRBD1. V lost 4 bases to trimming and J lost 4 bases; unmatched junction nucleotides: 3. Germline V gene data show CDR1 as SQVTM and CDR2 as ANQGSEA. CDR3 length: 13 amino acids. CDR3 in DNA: TGCAGCGTTGCGGGACAGGTTTACAATGAGCAGTTCTTC. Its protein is CSVAGQVYNEQFF.

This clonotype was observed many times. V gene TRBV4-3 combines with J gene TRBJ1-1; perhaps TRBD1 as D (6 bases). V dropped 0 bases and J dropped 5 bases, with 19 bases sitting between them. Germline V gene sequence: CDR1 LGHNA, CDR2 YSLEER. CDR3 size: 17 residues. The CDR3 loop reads CASSQDPWEQGRTEAFF. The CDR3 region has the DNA TGCGCCAGCAGCCAAGATCCTTGGGAACAGGGAAGGACTGAAGCTTTCTTT.

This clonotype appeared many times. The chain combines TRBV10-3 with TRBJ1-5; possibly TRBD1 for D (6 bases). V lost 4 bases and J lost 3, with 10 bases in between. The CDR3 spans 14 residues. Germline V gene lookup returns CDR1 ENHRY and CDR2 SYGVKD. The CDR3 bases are TGTGCCATCAGTGCCAGGGGCGACAATCAGCCCCAGCATTTT. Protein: CAISARGDNQPQHF.

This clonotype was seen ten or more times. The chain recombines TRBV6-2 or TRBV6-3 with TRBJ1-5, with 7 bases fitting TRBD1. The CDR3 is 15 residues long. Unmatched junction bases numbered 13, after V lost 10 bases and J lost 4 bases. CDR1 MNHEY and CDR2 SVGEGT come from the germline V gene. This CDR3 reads CATRKGTGANQPQHF. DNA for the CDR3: TGTGCCACCCGGAAGGGTACAGGGGCGAATCAGCCCCAGCATTTT.

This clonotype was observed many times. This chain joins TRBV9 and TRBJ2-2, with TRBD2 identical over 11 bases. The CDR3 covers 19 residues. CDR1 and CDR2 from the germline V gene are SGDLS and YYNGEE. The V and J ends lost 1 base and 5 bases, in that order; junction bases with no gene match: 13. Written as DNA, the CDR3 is TGTGCCAGCAGCGTATACGGGACTAGCGGAAGGATGACTACCGGGGAGCTGTTTTTT. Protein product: CASSVYGTSGRMTTGELFF. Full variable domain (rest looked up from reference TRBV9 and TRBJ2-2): DSGVTQTPKHLITATGQRVTLRCSPRSGDLSVYWYQQSLDQGLQFLIQYYNGEERAKGNILERFSAQQFPDLHSELNLSSLELGDSALYFCASSVYGTSGRMTTGELFFGEGSRLTVL.

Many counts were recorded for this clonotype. For the CDR3, the DNA is TGTGCCAGCAGCAAATTAGGGGGTACCTCCTACGAGCAGTACTTC. The encoded protein is CASSKLGGTSYEQYF. The V call is TRBV27, the J call TRBJ2-7; possibly TRBD1 for D (6 bases). The germline V and J ends were trimmed by 6 bases and 0 bases, with 15 bases remaining between them. Per germline, CDR1 MNHEY and CDR2 SMNVEV (reference sequence). This CDR3 is built from 15 residues.

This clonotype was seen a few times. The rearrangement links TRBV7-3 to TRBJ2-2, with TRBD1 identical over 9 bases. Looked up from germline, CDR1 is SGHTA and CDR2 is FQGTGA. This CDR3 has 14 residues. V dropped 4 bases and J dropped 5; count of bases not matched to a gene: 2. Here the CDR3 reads CASSSDRGTGELFF. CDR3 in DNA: TGTGCCAGCAGCTCAGACAGGGGGACCGGGGAGCTGTTTTTT.

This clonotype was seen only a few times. The CDR3 bases are TGTGCCAGCAGTGAAGGTGGGAACAGGGGGATATGGGTGGCCAACGTCCTGACTTTC. This sequence encodes CASSEGGNRGIWVANVLTF. V and J are TRBV6-1 and TRBJ2-6; 8 nucleotides match TRBD1. This CDR3 has 19 amino acids. CDR1 is MNHNS, CDR2 SASEGT, per germline. The V gene end was trimmed by 1 base and the J gene end by 6 bases; junction bases not matched to a gene: 14.

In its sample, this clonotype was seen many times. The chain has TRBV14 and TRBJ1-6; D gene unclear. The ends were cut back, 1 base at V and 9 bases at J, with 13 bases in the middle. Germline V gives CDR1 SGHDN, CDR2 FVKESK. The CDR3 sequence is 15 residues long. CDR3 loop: CASSQVAGSSSPLHF. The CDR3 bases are TGTGCCAGCAGCCAAGTGGCGGGGTCGAGTTCACCCCTCCACTTT. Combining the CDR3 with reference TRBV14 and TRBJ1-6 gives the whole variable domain EAGVTQFPSHSVIEKGQTVTLRCDPISGHDNLYWYRRVMGKEIKFLLHFVKESKQDESGMPNNRFLAERTGGTYSTLKVQPAELEDSGVYFCASSQVAGSSSPLHFGNGTRLTVT.

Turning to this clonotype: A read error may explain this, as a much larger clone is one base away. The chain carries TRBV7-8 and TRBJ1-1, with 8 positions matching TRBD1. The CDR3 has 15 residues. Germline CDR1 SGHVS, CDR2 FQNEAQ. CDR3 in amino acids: CPSSFGTGGSTEAFF. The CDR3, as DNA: TGTCCCAGCAGCTTTGGAACAGGGGGGAGCACTGAAGCTTTCTTT.

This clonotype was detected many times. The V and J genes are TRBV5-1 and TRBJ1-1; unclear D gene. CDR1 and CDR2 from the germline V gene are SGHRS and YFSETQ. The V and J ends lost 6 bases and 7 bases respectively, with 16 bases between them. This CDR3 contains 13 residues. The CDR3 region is CASTTPNGLEAFF. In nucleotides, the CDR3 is TGCGCCAGCACCACCCCTAATGGTCTTGAAGCTTTCTTT.

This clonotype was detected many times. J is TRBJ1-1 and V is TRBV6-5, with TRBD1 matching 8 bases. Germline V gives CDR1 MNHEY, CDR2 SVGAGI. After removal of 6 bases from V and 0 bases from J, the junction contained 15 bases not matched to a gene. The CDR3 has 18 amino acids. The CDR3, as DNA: TGTGCCAGCAGCTTCGGTTTGGGGACAGGAGAAATGAACACTGAAGCTTTCTTT. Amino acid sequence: CASSFGLGTGEMNTEAFF.

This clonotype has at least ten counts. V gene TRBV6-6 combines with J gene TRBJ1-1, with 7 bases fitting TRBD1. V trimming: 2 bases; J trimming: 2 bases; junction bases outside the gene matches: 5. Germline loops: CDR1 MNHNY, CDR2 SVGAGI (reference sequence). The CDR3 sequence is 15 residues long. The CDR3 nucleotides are TGTGCCAGCAGTTACCTGGGACAGACAAACACTGAAGCTTTCTTT. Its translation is CASSYLGQTNTEAFF.

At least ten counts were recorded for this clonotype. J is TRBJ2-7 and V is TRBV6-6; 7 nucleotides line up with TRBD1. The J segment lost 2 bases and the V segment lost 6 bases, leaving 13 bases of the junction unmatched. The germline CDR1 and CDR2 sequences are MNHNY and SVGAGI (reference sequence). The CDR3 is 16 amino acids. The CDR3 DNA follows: TGTGCCAGCAGCAACACCCCGGGACAGAGTCCCTACGAGCAGTACTTC. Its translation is CASSNTPGQSPYEQYF.

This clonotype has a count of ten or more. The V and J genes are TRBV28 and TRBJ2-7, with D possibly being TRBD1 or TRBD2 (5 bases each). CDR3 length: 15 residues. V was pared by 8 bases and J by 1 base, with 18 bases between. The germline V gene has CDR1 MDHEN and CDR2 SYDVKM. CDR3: CASALAGAVSYEQYF. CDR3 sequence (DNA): TGTGCCAGCGCTCTGGCCGGGGCCGTATCCTACGAGCAGTACTTC. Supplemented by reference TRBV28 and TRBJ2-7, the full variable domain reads DVKVTQSSRYLVKRTGEKVFLECVQDMDHENMFWYRQDPGLGLRLIYFSYDVKMKEKGDIPEGYSVSREKKERFSLILESASTNQTSMYLCASALAGAVSYEQYFGPGTRLTVT.

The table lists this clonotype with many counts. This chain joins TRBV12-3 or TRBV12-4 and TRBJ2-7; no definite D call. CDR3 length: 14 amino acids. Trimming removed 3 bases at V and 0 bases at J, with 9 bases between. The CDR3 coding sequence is TGTGCCAGCAGTTTTTTGGGCAGCTCCTACGAGCAGTACTTC. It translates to CASSFLGSSYEQYF.

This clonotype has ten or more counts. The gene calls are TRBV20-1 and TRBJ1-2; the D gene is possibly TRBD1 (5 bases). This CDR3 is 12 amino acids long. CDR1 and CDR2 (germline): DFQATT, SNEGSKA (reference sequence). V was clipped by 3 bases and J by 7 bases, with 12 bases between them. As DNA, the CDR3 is TGCAGTGCTAGCGGGGGTTTCGGTGGCTACACCTTC. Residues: CSASGGFGGYTF.

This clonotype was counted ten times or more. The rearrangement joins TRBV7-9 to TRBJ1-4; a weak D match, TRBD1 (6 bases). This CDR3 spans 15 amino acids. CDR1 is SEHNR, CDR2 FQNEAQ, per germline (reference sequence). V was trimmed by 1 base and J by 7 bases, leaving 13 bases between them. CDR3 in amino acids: CASSLVQGLSEKLFF. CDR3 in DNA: TGTGCCAGCAGCTTAGTTCAGGGGTTAAGTGAAAAACTGTTTTTT.

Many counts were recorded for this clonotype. CDR3 region: CASSLEGTTDTQYF. DNA of the CDR3: TGTGCCAGCAGCTTGGAGGGGACCACAGATACGCAGTATTTT. The gene calls are TRBV7-9 and TRBJ2-3; weak D call: TRBD2 (6 bases). Germline CDR1 and CDR2: SEHNR and FQNEAQ (reference sequence). There are 14 residues in the CDR3. Trimming took off 3 bases at V and 2 bases at J, with 9 bases between the two ends.

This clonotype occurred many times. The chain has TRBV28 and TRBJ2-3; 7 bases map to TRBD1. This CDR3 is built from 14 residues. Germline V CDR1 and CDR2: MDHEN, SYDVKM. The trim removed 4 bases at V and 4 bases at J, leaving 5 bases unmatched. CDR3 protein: CASSSGQVSDTQYF. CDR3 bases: TGTGCCAGCAGTTCCGGACAGGTTTCAGATACGCAGTATTTT.

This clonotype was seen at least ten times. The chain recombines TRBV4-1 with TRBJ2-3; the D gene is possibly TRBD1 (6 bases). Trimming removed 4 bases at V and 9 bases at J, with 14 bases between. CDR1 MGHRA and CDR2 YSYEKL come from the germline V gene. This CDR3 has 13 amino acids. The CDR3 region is CASSLSSGETQYF. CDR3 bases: TGCGCCAGCAGCCTAAGCTCAGGGGAAACGCAGTATTTT.